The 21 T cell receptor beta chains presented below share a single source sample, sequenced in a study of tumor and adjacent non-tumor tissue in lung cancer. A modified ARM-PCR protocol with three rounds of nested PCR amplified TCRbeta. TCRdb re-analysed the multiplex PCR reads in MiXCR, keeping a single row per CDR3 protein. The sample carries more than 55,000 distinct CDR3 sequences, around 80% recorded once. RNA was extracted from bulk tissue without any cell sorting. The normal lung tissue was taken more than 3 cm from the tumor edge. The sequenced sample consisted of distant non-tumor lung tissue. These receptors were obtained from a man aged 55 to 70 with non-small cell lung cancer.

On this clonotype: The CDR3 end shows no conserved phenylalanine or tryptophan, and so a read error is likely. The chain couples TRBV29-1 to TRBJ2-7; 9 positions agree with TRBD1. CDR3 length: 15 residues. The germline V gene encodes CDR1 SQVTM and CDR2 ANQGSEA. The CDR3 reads CSATRVGQGSHEQYL. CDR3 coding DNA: TGCAGTGCAACAAGGGTGGGACAGGGTTCCCACGAGCAGTACTTG.

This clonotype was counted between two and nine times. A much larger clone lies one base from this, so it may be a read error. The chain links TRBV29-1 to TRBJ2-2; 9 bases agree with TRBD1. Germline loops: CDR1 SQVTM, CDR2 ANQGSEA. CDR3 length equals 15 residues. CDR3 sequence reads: CSGGSGQGIGGELLF. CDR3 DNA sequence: TGCAGCGGTGGCTCGGGACAGGGAATCGGCGGGGAGCTGCTTTTT.

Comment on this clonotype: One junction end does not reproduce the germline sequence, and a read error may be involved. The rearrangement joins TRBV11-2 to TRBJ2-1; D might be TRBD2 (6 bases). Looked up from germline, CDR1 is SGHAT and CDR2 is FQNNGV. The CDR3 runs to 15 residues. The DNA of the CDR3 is TGTGCCAGCAGCCCCTGGCTAGCGACCTACATTGAGCAGTTCTTC. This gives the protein CASSPWLATYIEQFF.

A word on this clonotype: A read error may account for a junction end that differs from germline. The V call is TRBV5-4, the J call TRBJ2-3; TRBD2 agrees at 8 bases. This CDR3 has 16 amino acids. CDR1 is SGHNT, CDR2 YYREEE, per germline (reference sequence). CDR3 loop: CASRPIEREPGDTQCF. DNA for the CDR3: TGCGCAAGCAGACCTATCGAGCGGGAGCCGGGAGATACGCAGTGTTTT.

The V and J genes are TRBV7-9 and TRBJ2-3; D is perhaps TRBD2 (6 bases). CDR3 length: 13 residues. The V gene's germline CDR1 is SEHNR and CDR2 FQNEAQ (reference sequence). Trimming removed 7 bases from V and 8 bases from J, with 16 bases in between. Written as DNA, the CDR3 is TGTGCCAGCATCCCGGACTATTCAGGTACGCAGTATTTT. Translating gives CASIPDYSGTQYF.

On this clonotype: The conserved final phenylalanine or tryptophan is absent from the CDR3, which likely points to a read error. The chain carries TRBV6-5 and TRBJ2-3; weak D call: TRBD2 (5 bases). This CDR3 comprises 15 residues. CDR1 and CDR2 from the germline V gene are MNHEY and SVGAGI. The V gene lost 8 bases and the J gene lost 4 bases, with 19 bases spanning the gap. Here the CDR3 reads CASGRANGRADTQYV. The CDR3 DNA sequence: TGTGCCAGCGGTAGAGCTAACGGGCGGGCAGATACGCAGTATGTT.

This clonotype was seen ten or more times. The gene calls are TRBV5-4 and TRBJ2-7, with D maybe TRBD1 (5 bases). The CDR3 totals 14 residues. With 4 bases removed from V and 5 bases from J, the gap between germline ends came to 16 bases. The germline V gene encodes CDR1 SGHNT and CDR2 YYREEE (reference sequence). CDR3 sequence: CASSLPGRVHEQYF. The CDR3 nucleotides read TGTGCCAGCAGCCTCCCGGGCAGGGTCCACGAGCAGTACTTC. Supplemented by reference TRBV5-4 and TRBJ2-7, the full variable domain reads ETGVTQSPTHLIKTRGQQVTLRCSSQSGHNTVSWYQQALGQGPQFIFQYYREEENGRGNFPPRFSGLQFPNYSSELNVNALELDDSALYLCASSLPGRVHEQYFGPGTRLTVT.

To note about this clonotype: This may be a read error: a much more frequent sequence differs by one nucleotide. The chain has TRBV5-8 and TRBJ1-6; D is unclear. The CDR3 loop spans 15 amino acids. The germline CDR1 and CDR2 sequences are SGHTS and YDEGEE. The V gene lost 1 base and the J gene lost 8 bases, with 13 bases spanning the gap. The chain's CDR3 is CASSLFPKRDSPLHF. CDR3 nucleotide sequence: TGTGCCAGCAGCTTGTTCCCCAAGAGGGATTCACCCCTCCACTTT. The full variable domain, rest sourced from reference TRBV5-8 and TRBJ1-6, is EAGVTQSPTHLIKTRGQQATLRCSPISGHTSVYWYQQALGLGLQFLLWYDEGEERNRGNFPPRFSGRQFPNYSSELNVNALELEDSALYLCASSLFPKRDSPLHFGNGTRLTVT.

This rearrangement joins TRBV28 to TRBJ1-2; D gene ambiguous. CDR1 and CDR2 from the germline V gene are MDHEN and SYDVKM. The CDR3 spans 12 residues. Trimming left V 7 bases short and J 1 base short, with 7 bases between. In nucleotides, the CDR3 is TGTGCCAGCATGGGTATTAACTATGGCTACACCTTC. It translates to CASMGINYGYTF.

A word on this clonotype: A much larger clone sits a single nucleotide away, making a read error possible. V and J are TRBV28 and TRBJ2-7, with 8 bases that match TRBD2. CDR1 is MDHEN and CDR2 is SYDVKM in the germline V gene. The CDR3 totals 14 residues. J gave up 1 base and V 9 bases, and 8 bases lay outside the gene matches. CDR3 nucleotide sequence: TGTGCCAGTTACCGAGCGGGAGTGTCCTACGAGCAGTACTTC. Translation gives CASYRAGVSYEQYF.

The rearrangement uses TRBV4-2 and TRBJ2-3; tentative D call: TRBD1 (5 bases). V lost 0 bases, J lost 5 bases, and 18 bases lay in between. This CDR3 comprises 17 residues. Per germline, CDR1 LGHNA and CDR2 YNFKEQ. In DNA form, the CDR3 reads TGTGCCAGCAGCCAAGAGGGGCCCATACTCCGAAGAGATACGCAGTATTTT. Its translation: CASSQEGPILRRDTQYF.

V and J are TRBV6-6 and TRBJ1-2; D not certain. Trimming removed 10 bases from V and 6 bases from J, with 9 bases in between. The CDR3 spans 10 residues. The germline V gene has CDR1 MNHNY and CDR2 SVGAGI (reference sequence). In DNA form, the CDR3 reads TGTGCCATCATCCTTGATGGCTACACCTTC. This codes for CAIILDGYTF.

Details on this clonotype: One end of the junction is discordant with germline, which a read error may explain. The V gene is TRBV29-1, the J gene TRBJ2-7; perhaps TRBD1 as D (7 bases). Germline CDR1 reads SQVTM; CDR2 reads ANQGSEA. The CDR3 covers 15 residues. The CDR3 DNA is TGCAGCGTTCTTGGCAGGGGGGCAGAATCCTACGAACAGTACTTC. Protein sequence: CSVLGRGAESYEQYF.

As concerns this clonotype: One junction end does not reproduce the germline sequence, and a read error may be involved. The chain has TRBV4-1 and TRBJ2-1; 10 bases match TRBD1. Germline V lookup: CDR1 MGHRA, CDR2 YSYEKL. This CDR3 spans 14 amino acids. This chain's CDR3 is CSSCPRDRGNEQFF. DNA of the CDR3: TGCTCCAGCTGCCCCCGGGACAGGGGCAATGAGCAGTTCTTC.

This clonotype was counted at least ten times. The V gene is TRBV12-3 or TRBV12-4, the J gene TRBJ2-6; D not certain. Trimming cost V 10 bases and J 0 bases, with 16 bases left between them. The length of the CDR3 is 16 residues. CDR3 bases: TGTGCCACCTGGACGGAGCTGGTCTCTGGGGCCAACGTCCTGACTTTC. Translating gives CATWTELVSGANVLTF.

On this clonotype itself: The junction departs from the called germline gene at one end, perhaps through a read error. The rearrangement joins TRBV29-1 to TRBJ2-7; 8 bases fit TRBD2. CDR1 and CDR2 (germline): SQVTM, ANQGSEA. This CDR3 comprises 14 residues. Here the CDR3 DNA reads TGCAGCGTATACATAGGGACTAGTAGCTACGAGCAATACTTC. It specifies CSVYIGTSSYEQYF.

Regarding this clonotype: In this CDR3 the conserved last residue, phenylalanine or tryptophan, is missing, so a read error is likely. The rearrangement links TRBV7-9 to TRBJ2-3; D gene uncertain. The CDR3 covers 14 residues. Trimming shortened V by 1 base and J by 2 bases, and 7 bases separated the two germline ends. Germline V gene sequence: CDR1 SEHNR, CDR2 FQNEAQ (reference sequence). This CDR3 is CASSLDRDTDTQYS. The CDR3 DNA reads TGTGCCAGCAGCTTAGACAGAGACACAGATACGCAGTATTCT.

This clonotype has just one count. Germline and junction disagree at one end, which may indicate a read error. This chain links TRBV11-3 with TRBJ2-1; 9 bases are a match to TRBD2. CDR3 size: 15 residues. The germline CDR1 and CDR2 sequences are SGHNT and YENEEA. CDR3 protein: CPSNQEAGGGNEQFF. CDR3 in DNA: TGCCCCAGCAACCAGGAAGCGGGAGGTGGCAATGAGCAGTTCTTC.

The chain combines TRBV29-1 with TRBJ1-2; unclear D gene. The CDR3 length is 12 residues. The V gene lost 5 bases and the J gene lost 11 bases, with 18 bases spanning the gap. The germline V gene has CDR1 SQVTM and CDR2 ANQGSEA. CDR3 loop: CSVPSLNYEYTF. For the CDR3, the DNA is TGCAGCGTTCCGAGCCTGAACTATGAATACACCTTC.

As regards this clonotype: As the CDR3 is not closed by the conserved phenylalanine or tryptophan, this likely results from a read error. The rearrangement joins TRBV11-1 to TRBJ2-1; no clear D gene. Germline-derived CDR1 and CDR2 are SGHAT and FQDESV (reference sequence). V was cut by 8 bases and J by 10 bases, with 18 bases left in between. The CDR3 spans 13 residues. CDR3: CASCEGYGKEQFS. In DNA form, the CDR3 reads TGTGCCAGCTGCGAAGGTTACGGCAAAGAGCAGTTCTCC.

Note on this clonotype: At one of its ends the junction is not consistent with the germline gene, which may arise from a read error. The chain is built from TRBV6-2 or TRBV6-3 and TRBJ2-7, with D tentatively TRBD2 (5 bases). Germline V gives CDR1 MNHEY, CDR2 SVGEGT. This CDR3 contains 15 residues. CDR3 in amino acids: CAISFRDSSSYDQYF. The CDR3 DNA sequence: TGTGCCATCAGTTTCCGGGATTCCAGCTCCTACGATCAGTACTTC.